Included here is one T cell receptor (beta chain) sequence, with context. Its antigen is currently unknown. The data were obtained in a study of cytomegalovirus exposure and HLA in healthy donors. Overall study: The 120 validation repertoires matched the 500 to 750 first-cohort repertoires in platform, a later analysis reported.

Study results and caveats: There were a few CMV-associated chains whose specificity for CMV antigens was confirmed in vitro. Subsequent analysis showed first-cohort TCR clusters tending to co-occur in some 120 validation repertoires. Among TCR beta chains, those listed as cytomegalovirus-associated numbered under 200.

Some clones are missing from TCRdb's copy, which holds only in-frame ones; the method was immunoSEQ multiplex PCR. There are 280,000 or so clones in the sample; approximately 90% occur only once, and around 0.9% lies in the top ten. Germline V gene lookup returns CDR1 SGHAT and CDR2 FQNNGV. This CDR3 spans 12 amino acids. The V and J ends lost 2 bases and 3 bases respectively, with 5 bases between them. The chain recombines TRBV11-2 with TRBJ2-7; D ambiguous. The sequence derives from a woman between 18 and 29 years old in good health and CMV-seronegative. Sequencing was carried out using PBMCs. CDR3 sequence reads: CASSLLSYEQYF. CDR3 DNA: TGTGCCAGCAGCTTACTCAGCTACGAGCAGTACTTC.